This T cell receptor (beta chain) was captured in a study of blood T cell repertoires in COVID-19. About the research overall: The study drew acute and convalescent COVID-19 samples from the United States, Italy and Spain. The cDNA or gDNA used as material had been derived from T cells, B-cell-depleted T cells, or PBMCs.

In the authors' methods: Estimates of nucleated cell counts were drawn from the amplification of reference gene primers. Assay: immunoSEQ multiplex PCR; the TCRdb copy retains only in-frame clones and omits some. The DNA gave D and trimming, while V, J and clone size come from that table. The sample has over 150,000 clones; roughly 87% are singletons. Trimming took 2 bases from V and 4 from J, leaving 14 bases between them. Per germline, CDR1 MNHNS and CDR2 SASEGT. CDR3 length equals 15 residues. This sequence was found in an older woman who had recovered from COVID-19. Sequencing was done on a sample of peripheral blood. J is TRBJ1-2 and V is TRBV6-1; tentative D call: TRBD1 (5 bases). For the CDR3, the DNA is TGTGCCAGCAGTGAAAACCCTGGACAAGTCTATGGCTACACCTTC. It is translated as CASSENPGQVYGYTF.